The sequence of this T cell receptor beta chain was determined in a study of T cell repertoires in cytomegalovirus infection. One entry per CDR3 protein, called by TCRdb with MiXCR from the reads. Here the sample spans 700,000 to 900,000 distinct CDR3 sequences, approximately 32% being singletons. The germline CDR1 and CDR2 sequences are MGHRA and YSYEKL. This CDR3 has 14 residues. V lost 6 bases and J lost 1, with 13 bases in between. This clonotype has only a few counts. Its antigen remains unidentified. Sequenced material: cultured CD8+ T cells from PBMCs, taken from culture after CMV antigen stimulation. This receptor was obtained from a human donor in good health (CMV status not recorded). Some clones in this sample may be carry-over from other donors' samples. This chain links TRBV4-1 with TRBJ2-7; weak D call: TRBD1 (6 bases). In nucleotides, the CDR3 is TGCGCCAGCAGTGATGGGCAGGGGTCCTACGAGCAGTACTTC. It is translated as CASSDGQGSYEQYF.